The 26 T cell receptor beta chains listed next were all sequenced from one sample in a study of preoperative IRX-2 immunotherapy in early breast cancer. The table came from immunoSEQ multiplex PCR; TCRdb's copy has only in-frame clones and leaves some out. The sample lists almost 35,000 clones, about 95% occurring once. Stated treatment: preoperative locoregional IRX-2 cytokine immunotherapy. Specimen collection occurred from a patient treated with IRX-2 immunotherapy. These receptors were collected from a human donor with breast cancer.

This chain connects TRBV2 to TRBJ2-7, with no clear D. This CDR3 is built from 13 residues. CDR1 and CDR2 (germline): SNHLY, FYNNEI. Trimming removed 9 bases from V and 2 bases from J, with 14 bases in between. CDR3 sequence reads: CARLSITTYEQYF. In DNA form, the CDR3 reads TGTGCCAGATTATCCATCACTACCTACGAGCAGTACTTC. Full variable domain (rest looked up from reference TRBV2 and TRBJ2-7): EPEVTQTPSHQVTQMGQEVILRCVPISNHLYFYWYRQILGQKVEFLVSFYNNEISEKSEIFDDQFSVERPDGSNFTLKIRSTKLEDSAMYFCARLSITTYEQYFGPGTRLTVT.

The J gene is TRBJ1-2, the V gene TRBV27, with TRBD1 as a possible D gene (6 bases). The CDR3 length is 12 residues. Per germline, CDR1 MNHEY and CDR2 SMNVEV (reference sequence). V dropped 6 bases and J dropped 6 bases, with 11 bases sitting between them. CDR3 protein: CASREGGHGYTF. The CDR3, as DNA: TGTGCCAGCAGAGAAGGGGGACATGGCTACACCTTC.

A single count supports this clone. The rearrangement uses TRBV11-3 and TRBJ2-5; TRBD2 aligns across 9 bases. V gave up 5 bases and J gave up 3 bases; unmatched junction bases: 7. This CDR3 contains 15 residues. CDR1 SGHNT and CDR2 YENEEA come from the germline V gene. The CDR3 DNA follows: TGTGCCAGCAGCGTAGGACTAGCGTCTGAAGAGACCCAGTACTTC. Translating it yields CASSVGLASEETQYF. The whole variable domain, filled in from reference TRBV11-3 and TRBJ2-5, reads EAGVVQSPRYKIIEKKQPVAFWCNPISGHNTLYWYLQNLGQGPELLIRYENEEAVDDSQLPKDRFSAERLKGVDSTLKIQPAELGDSAVYLCASSVGLASEETQYFGPGTRLLVL.

V usage is TRBV5-8 and J usage is TRBJ2-3; perhaps TRBD1 as D (5 bases). CDR1 is SGHTS, CDR2 YDEGEE, per germline. The CDR3 covers 12 residues. Trimming took 1 base from V and 6 from J, leaving 6 bases between them. The CDR3 region is CASSLSGDTQYF. CDR3 sequence (DNA): TGTGCCAGCAGCTTGTCAGGGGATACGCAGTATTTT.

This clone was detected only once. The chain recombines TRBV5-4 with TRBJ1-6; a weak D match, TRBD1 (5 bases). Germline loops: CDR1 SGHNT, CDR2 YYREEE (reference sequence). The CDR3 has 17 residues. V shed 4 bases and J shed 7 bases, with 21 bases lying between them. The CDR3, as DNA: TGTGCCAGCAGCGGAGGGACTGGTCGGTCCTTGAATTCACCCCTCCACTTT. Its translation is CASSGGTGRSLNSPLHF.

The V gene is TRBV2, the J gene TRBJ1-2; no reliable D call. The germline V gene has CDR1 SNHLY and CDR2 FYNNEI. This CDR3 has 14 residues. V was cut by 2 bases and J by 4 bases, with 11 bases left in between. CDR3 amino acids: CASSEWRAAYGYTF. In DNA, the CDR3 is TGTGCCAGCAGTGAATGGCGGGCCGCCTATGGCTACACCTTC. Full variable domain (outside the CDR3, taken from reference TRBV2 and TRBJ1-2): EPEVTQTPSHQVTQMGQEVILRCVPISNHLYFYWYRQILGQKVEFLVSFYNNEISEKSEIFDDQFSVERPDGSNFTLKIRSTKLEDSAMYFCASSEWRAAYGYTFGSGTRLTVV.

The chain uses TRBV9 and TRBJ2-3; 7 bases are a match to TRBD1. Germline lookup yields CDR1 SGDLS and CDR2 YYNGEE. The CDR3 extends over 15 amino acids. After removal of 4 bases from V and 1 base from J, the junction contained 6 bases not matched to a gene. CDR3 sequence: CASSPTGIGTDTQYF. In DNA, the CDR3 is TGTGCCAGCAGCCCGACAGGGATTGGCACAGATACGCAGTATTTT.

The chain is built from TRBV7-8 and TRBJ2-1, with D unclear. With 1 base removed from V and 5 bases from J, the gap between germline ends came to 15 bases. The CDR3 length is 16 residues. CDR1 SGHVS and CDR2 FQNEAQ come from the germline V gene. CDR3 nucleotide sequence: TGTGCCAGCAGCTTAGAGGGATGGGCGACCAACAATGAGCAGTTCTTC. Encoded protein: CASSLEGWATNNEQFF.

This rearrangement joins TRBV15 to TRBJ2-2; 7 bases fit TRBD2. Germline CDR1 LNHNV, CDR2 YYDKDF (reference sequence). The CDR3 consists of 17 residues. The V gene end was trimmed by 0 bases and the J gene end by 4 bases; junction bases not matched to a gene: 8. This chain's CDR3 is CATSRDRAGELTGELFF. The DNA for the CDR3 is TGTGCCACCAGCAGAGATCGGGCGGGGGAGCTCACCGGGGAGCTGTTTTTT.

V gene TRBV7-3 combines with J gene TRBJ1-3; 11 positions match TRBD1. CDR3 length: 16 residues. The V and J ends lost 3 bases and 6 bases, in that order; junction bases with no gene match: 7. Germline loops: CDR1 SGHTA, CDR2 FQGTGA. CDR3 loop: CASSFGTGQGENTIYF. The CDR3 nucleotides are TGTGCCAGCAGCTTCGGGACGGGACAGGGGGAAAACACCATATATTTT.

The V gene is TRBV27, the J gene TRBJ2-2; the D gene is possibly TRBD2 (6 bases). The CDR3 runs 15 residues. The V and J ends lost 5 bases and 4 bases respectively, with 14 bases between them. Germline V gene lookup returns CDR1 MNHEY and CDR2 SMNVEV (reference sequence). The CDR3 bases are TGTGCCAGCAGTAGGAGGAACGGGGGCACCGGGGAGCTGTTTTTT. It encodes CASSRRNGGTGELFF.

The chain combines TRBV28 with TRBJ1-1; the D is unclear. Trimming shortened V by 3 bases and J by 1 base, and 6 bases separated the two germline ends. CDR1 is MDHEN and CDR2 is SYDVKM in the germline V gene. CDR3 length equals 13 residues. CDR3 in amino acids: CASSFGGNTEAFF. Here the CDR3 DNA reads TGTGCCAGCAGTTTTGGAGGGAACACTGAAGCTTTCTTT.

The J gene is TRBJ1-1, the V gene TRBV6-6; D not resolved. The CDR3 consists of 12 residues. The V gene lost 5 bases and the J gene lost 0 bases, with 4 bases spanning the gap. Looked up from germline, CDR1 is MNHNY and CDR2 is SVGAGI (reference sequence). The DNA of the CDR3 is TGTGCCAGCAGTAACCTGAACACTGAAGCTTTCTTT. Translation: CASSNLNTEAFF.

The rearrangement links TRBV7-8 to TRBJ2-1, with D perhaps assigned TRBD1 or TRBD2 (5 bases each). The V gene lost 1 base and the J gene lost 9 bases, with 7 bases spanning the gap. Germline loops: CDR1 SGHVS, CDR2 FQNEAQ. The CDR3 is made up of 12 amino acids. Written as DNA, the CDR3 is TGTGCCAGCAGCTTAGTGGGGGTTGAGCAGTTCTTC. It encodes CASSLVGVEQFF.

This chain connects TRBV6-5 to TRBJ2-2; no clear D gene. The germline CDR1 and CDR2 sequences are MNHEY and SVGAGI. V lost 6 bases and J lost 7, with 15 bases in between. The CDR3 has 14 amino acids. The CDR3 here is CASSPMGSGGELFF. CDR3 DNA: TGTGCCAGCAGCCCGATGGGGTCGGGCGGGGAGCTGTTTTTT.

The rearrangement joins TRBV5-1 to TRBJ2-4, with 7 bases aligning to TRBD1. Unmatched junction bases numbered 7, after V lost 4 bases and J lost 6 bases. Per germline, CDR1 SGHRS and CDR2 YFSETQ. This CDR3 is 14 amino acids long. CDR3 region: CASSTGQTLNIQYF. DNA of the CDR3: TGCGCCAGCAGCACGGGACAGACCTTAAACATTCAGTACTTC.

The V gene is TRBV19, the J gene TRBJ2-6; the match to TRBD1 covers 8 bases. Per germline, CDR1 LNHDA and CDR2 SQIVND (reference sequence). This CDR3 has 14 amino acids. Trimming took 10 bases from V and 11 from J; bases not matched to a gene: 13. The CDR3 DNA is TGTGCCACGGGGACCGGGACAGGTCTTCACGTCCTGACTTTC. This encodes CATGTGTGLHVLTF.

With respect to this clone: Sequence at one end of the junction differs from germline and may be a read error. This chain links TRBV19 with TRBJ1-1, with D hard to call. The CDR3 runs to 13 residues. Germline V lookup: CDR1 LNHDA, CDR2 SQIVND (reference sequence). The CDR3 is CASSTVRGAEAFF. As DNA, the CDR3 is TGTGCCAGCAGTACGGTCCGGGGTGCTGAAGCTTTCTTT.

The rearrangement uses TRBV10-3 and TRBJ2-7; 14 bases are a match to TRBD2. From germline, CDR1 is ENHRY and CDR2 SYGVKD. The CDR3 is 16 residues long. J was trimmed by 1 base and V by 6 bases; bases with no gene match: 5. The CDR3 spells CAISPRTSGGSYEQYF. The CDR3 coding sequence is TGTGCCATCAGCCCAAGGACTAGCGGGGGGTCCTACGAGCAGTACTTC.

The CDR3 is CASSKIDRSGYTF. CDR3 bases: TGTGCCAGTAGTAAGATAGACAGATCCGGCTACACCTTC. The chain has TRBV19 and TRBJ1-2; possibly TRBD1 for D (5 bases). Germline assignment: CDR1 LNHDA and CDR2 SQIVND (reference sequence). The CDR3 sequence is 13 residues long. Trimming pared 4 bases from V and 8 bases from J, leaving 14 bases between.

The V gene is TRBV9, the J gene TRBJ2-1, with 11 bases that match TRBD2. CDR1 is SGDLS, CDR2 YYNGEE, per germline. The V and J ends lost 3 bases and 5 bases, in that order; junction bases with no gene match: 4. The CDR3 is 15 residues long. Here the CDR3 reads CASSARTSGHNEQFF. CDR3 bases: TGTGCCAGCAGCGCCCGGACTAGCGGGCACAATGAGCAGTTCTTC.

The V call is TRBV7-2, the J call TRBJ2-7, with D possibly being TRBD1 or TRBD2 (6 bases each). Trimming took 3 bases from V and 0 from J, leaving 18 bases between them. Per germline, CDR1 SGHTA and CDR2 FQGNSA. This CDR3 is 17 amino acids long. CDR3 nucleotide sequence: TGTGCCAGCAGCTTTATTTTCGGAGGGACAAGCTCCTACGAGCAGTACTTC. Protein sequence: CASSFIFGGTSSYEQYF. The full variable domain, its missing parts supplied by reference TRBV7-2 and TRBJ2-7, is GAGVSQSPSNKVTEKGKDVELRCDPISGHTALYWYRQSLGQGLEFLIYFQGNSAPDKSGLPSDRFSAERTGGSVSTLTIQRTQQEDSAVYLCASSFIFGGTSSYEQYFGPGTRLTVT.

The V gene is TRBV7-2, the J gene TRBJ2-2; the match to TRBD2 covers 7 bases. V dropped 6 bases and J dropped 1; count of bases not matched to a gene: 2. Per the germline V gene, CDR1 is SGHTA and CDR2 is FQGNSA. The CDR3 runs to 14 residues. CDR3 amino acids: CASRRGENTGELFF. In DNA form, the CDR3 reads TGTGCCAGCAGACGGGGGGAGAACACCGGGGAGCTGTTTTTT.

The chain joins TRBV9 to TRBJ1-3, with D perhaps TRBD1 (5 bases). With 2 bases removed from V and 3 bases from J, the gap between germline ends came to 15 bases. In germline, CDR1 is SGDLS, CDR2 YYNGEE. This CDR3 comprises 16 residues. DNA of the CDR3: TGTGCCAGCAGCGTCGACAGCTACTTAGGTGGAAACACCATATATTTT. This sequence encodes CASSVDSYLGGNTIYF.

CDR3 protein: CASSRDRGSYEQYF. Here the CDR3 DNA reads TGTGCCAGCAGCCGAGACAGGGGTTCCTACGAGCAGTACTTC. This rearrangement joins TRBV2 to TRBJ2-7; 8 bases line up with TRBD1. The length of the CDR3 is 14 residues. Germline V gives CDR1 SNHLY, CDR2 FYNNEI. The trim removed 6 bases at V and 1 base at J, leaving 5 bases unmatched.

The gene calls are TRBV11-3 and TRBJ2-2, with D possibly matching TRBD1 (5 bases). The CDR3 extends over 14 amino acids. Germline V gene data show CDR1 as SGHNT and CDR2 as YENEEA. Trimming pared 1 base from V and 3 bases from J, leaving 6 bases between. CDR3 protein: CASSLARDTGELFF. In nucleotides, the CDR3 is TGTGCCAGCAGCTTAGCCAGGGACACCGGGGAGCTGTTTTTT.